The rows below give T cell receptor beta chains drawn from one sample of a study of Tregs in tolerant kidney transplant recipients. The repertoire was sequenced with immunoSEQ multiplex PCR; TCRdb's copy has only in-frame clones and lacks some. The sample lists about 64,000 clones, 98% occurring once. This specimen consisted of Tregs from blood, obtained before the transplant. The receptors were gathered from a human donor who received a combined kidney and bone marrow transplant. CDR3s include the opening cysteine and the closing phenylalanine or tryptophan. Fields, in order: clone size, V gene, D gene, J gene, CDR3 DNA, CDR3 protein. The D gene is left open where the match is weak. The listing skips clone size in some rows; elsewhere it reads once, few, many or a size class.

clone_size: NA; v_call: TRBV7-9; d_call: NA; j_call: TRBJ2-7; cdr3_nt: TGTGCCAGCAGCTTAGTTGGTCGGTACGAGCAGTACTTC; cdr3_aa: CASSLVGRYEQYF
clone_size: once; v_call: TRBV28; d_call: NA; j_call: TRBJ1-1; cdr3_nt: TGTGCCAGCAGTTTTAACAGGGTGTATACTGAAGCTTTCTTT; cdr3_aa: CASSFNRVYTEAFF
clone_size: NA; v_call: TRBV5-6; d_call: TRBD2; j_call: TRBJ2-3; cdr3_nt: TGTGCCAGCAGCGGGTTAGCGGGAGCGGTTTCAGATACGCAGTATTTT; cdr3_aa: CASSGLAGAVSDTQYF
clone_size: NA; v_call: TRBV5-4; d_call: NA; j_call: TRBJ2-5; cdr3_nt: TGTGCCAGCAGCTTGGCTCGCCAAGAGACCCAGTACTTC; cdr3_aa: CASSLARQETQYF
clone_size: NA; v_call: TRBV7-3; d_call: NA; j_call: TRBJ1-1; cdr3_nt: TGTGCCAGCAGCTTAAGTCCGGGAACCGAAGCTTTCTTT; cdr3_aa: CASSLSPGTEAFF
clone_size: NA; v_call: TRBV9; d_call: TRBD1; j_call: TRBJ1-1; cdr3_nt: TGTGCCAGCAGCGCCACAGGGGCGAACACTGAAGCTTTCTTT; cdr3_aa: CASSATGANTEAFF
clone_size: NA; v_call: TRBV29-1; d_call: NA; j_call: TRBJ1-1; cdr3_nt: TGCAGCGGCGGGTCGCAACCGTTCACTGAAGCTTTCTTT; cdr3_aa: CSGGSQPFTEAFF
clone_size: NA; v_call: TRBV5-4; d_call: TRBD1; j_call: TRBJ2-1; cdr3_nt: TGTGCCAGCAGCTGGGACAGGAACAATGAGCAGTTCTTC; cdr3_aa: CASSWDRNNEQFF
clone_size: NA; v_call: TRBV27; d_call: NA; j_call: TRBJ1-4; cdr3_nt: TGTGCCAGCGGACCAATGGGGGCTGAAAAACTGTTTTTT; cdr3_aa: CASGPMGAEKLFF
clone_size: NA; v_call: TRBV5-1; d_call: TRBD1; j_call: TRBJ2-1; cdr3_nt: TGCGCCAGCAGCTTGACTCCGGGACAGGGATTAAATGAGCAGTTCTTC; cdr3_aa: CASSLTPGQGLNEQFF
clone_size: NA; v_call: TRBV7-2; d_call: NA; j_call: TRBJ2-5; cdr3_nt: TGTGCCAGCAGCTTTTACGAGGGGACCCAGTACTTC; cdr3_aa: CASSFYEGTQYF
clone_size: NA; v_call: TRBV7-9; d_call: NA; j_call: TRBJ1-1; cdr3_nt: TGTGCCAGCAGCTTAGCGTTTAGGGGGGGTGAAGCTTTCTTT; cdr3_aa: CASSLAFRGGEAFF
clone_size: NA; v_call: TRBV7-8; d_call: NA; j_call: TRBJ1-2; cdr3_nt: TGTGCCAGCAGCTTGAGCGGACGTAACTATGGCTACACCTTC; cdr3_aa: CASSLSGRNYGYTF
clone_size: NA; v_call: TRBV6-5; d_call: NA; j_call: TRBJ1-6; cdr3_nt: TGCGTAACCCGGGGTCCGAATTCACCCCTCCACTTT; cdr3_aa: CVTRGPNSPLHF
clone_size: NA; v_call: TRBV7-2; d_call: NA; j_call: TRBJ2-3; cdr3_nt: TGTGCCAGCAGCGGGGGCCATAGCACAGATACGCAGTATTTT; cdr3_aa: CASSGGHSTDTQYF
clone_size: once; v_call: TRBV29-1; d_call: NA; j_call: TRBJ2-5; cdr3_nt: TGCAGCGTTGAACACAGGGTGGGAGAGACCCAGTACTTC; cdr3_aa: CSVEHRVGETQYF
clone_size: NA; v_call: TRBV10-3; d_call: TRBD1; j_call: TRBJ1-5; cdr3_nt: TGTGCCATCAGTGGGACAGGGGGCGATCAGCCCCAGCATTTT; cdr3_aa: CAISGTGGDQPQHF
clone_size: NA; v_call: TRBV5-4; d_call: NA; j_call: TRBJ2-3; cdr3_nt: TGTGCCAGCAGCCAGGACTCAGGCACAGATACGCAGTATTTT; cdr3_aa: CASSQDSGTDTQYF
clone_size: NA; v_call: TRBV6-4; d_call: TRBD1; j_call: TRBJ2-3; cdr3_nt: TGTGCCAGCAGCGCGGGACAGGGAGGGGCAGATACGCAGTATTTT; cdr3_aa: CASSAGQGGADTQYF
clone_size: NA; v_call: TRBV12-5; d_call: NA; j_call: TRBJ2-3; cdr3_nt: TGTGCTAGTGCTATCGCAGATACGCAGTATTTT; cdr3_aa: CASAIADTQYF
clone_size: NA; v_call: TRBV5-1; d_call: TRBD2; j_call: TRBJ2-5; cdr3_nt: TGCGCCAGCACACGCACTAGCGGCCAAGAGACCCAGTACTTC; cdr3_aa: CASTRTSGQETQYF